These 18 T cell receptor beta chains came from one sample sequenced in a study of human CD8 memory T cell subsets. Progenitor exhausted-like CD8+ memory cells (TPEX) were CCR7+ PD-1+ TIGIT+. Generation of TCR beta libraries used UMI-labeled 5' RACE. TCRdb reprocessed the 5' RACE reads and keeps a single row for each CDR3 protein, giving no DNA. Recorded for this sample: some 10,000 distinct CDR3 sequences. Sequenced input: CD8+ T cells from PBMCs. These receptors all stem from a human donor in good health.

The J gene is TRBJ2-7, the V gene TRBV20-1; TCRdb selects TRBD2, and the lack of DNA leaves this call unchecked. The CDR3 covers 15 residues. CDR1 and CDR2 from the germline V gene are DFQATT and SNEGSKA (reference sequence). CDR3 sequence: CSARDTSGRVYEQYF.

Its frequency marks this clonotype as medium-sized. This chain connects TRBV7-2 to TRBJ1-1; TCRdb designates TRBD1, a call that cannot be tested without DNA. The germline CDR1 and CDR2 sequences are SGHTA and FQGNSA. The CDR3 contains 16 residues. The CDR3 sequence: CASSLSPGRLLRGAFF.

The V call is TRBV27, the J call TRBJ1-3; TCRdb outputs TRBD1, but without DNA this stays unchecked. Per germline, CDR1 MNHEY and CDR2 SMNVEV (reference sequence). The CDR3 spans 17 residues. CDR3 residues: CASSNQRGDNSGNTIYF.

V and J are TRBV6-2 or TRBV6-3 and TRBJ2-1. Per the germline V gene, CDR1 is MNHEY and CDR2 is SVGEGT. CDR3 length equals 13 residues. This chain's CDR3 is CASSQDLDNEQFF.

The gene calls are TRBV3-1 and TRBJ1-1. The CDR3 totals 12 residues. CDR1 is LGHDT and CDR2 is YNNKEL in the germline V gene (reference sequence). This CDR3 reads CASSQEGSEAFF.

The chain couples TRBV12-3 or TRBV12-4 to TRBJ2-7; there is no DNA to check the TCRdb D call of TRBD1. CDR3 size: 15 residues. The CDR3 region is CASSLAQGGLYEQYF.

This chain links TRBV6-5 with TRBJ1-2. CDR1 is MNHEY, CDR2 SVGAGI, per germline. There are 12 residues in the CDR3. The CDR3 reads CASSYNRVRYTF.

V is TRBV18 and J is TRBJ2-7; TCRdb reports TRBD2, a call that lacks DNA to check it against. Germline CDR1 reads KGHSH; CDR2 reads LQKENI. The CDR3 runs to 14 residues. This chain's CDR3 is CASSPGTPYYEQYF.

The chain has TRBV25-1 and TRBJ1-1; without DNA, the TCRdb call of TRBD1 cannot be checked. The CDR3 runs 13 residues. Germline CDR1 MGHDK, CDR2 SYGVNS. CDR3 sequence: CASSGQGWTEAFF.

The CDR3 loop is CSVGGQGDYNEQFF. The V call is TRBV29-1, the J call TRBJ2-1; TCRdb's assignment of TRBD1 cannot be checked, as there is no DNA. The CDR3 covers 14 residues. Germline lookup yields CDR1 SQVTM and CDR2 ANQGSEA.

This chain joins TRBV3-1 and TRBJ2-3; the D gene TCRdb calls, TRBD1, cannot be checked with no DNA. Germline V gene lookup returns CDR1 LGHDT and CDR2 YNNKEL (reference sequence). CDR3 length equals 15 residues. The CDR3 sequence is CASSQITGGESTQYF.

This sequence joins TRBV7-9 and TRBJ2-4. There are 16 residues in the CDR3. Germline V gene data show CDR1 as SEHNR and CDR2 as FQNEAQ (reference sequence). CDR3: CASSLASGVAKNIQYF. The entire variable domain, with the rest obtained from reference TRBV7-9 and TRBJ2-4, is as follows: DTGVSQNPRHKITKRGQNVTFRCDPISEHNRLYWYRQTLGQGPEFLTYFQNEAQLEKSRLLSDRFSAERPKGSFSTLEIQRTEQGDSAMYLCASSLASGVAKNIQYFGAGTRLSVL.

CDR3 region: CASSTQGYTEAFF. This sequence joins TRBV12-3 or TRBV12-4 and TRBJ1-1; checking the TCRdb D call of TRBD1 is not possible without DNA. The CDR3 loop spans 13 amino acids.

The gene calls are TRBV28 and TRBJ2-7; TCRdb picks TRBD1, but there is no DNA to check that call. The V gene's germline CDR1 is MDHEN and CDR2 SYDVKM. The CDR3 runs to 16 residues. The CDR3 loop reads CASSPLNRDSSYEQYF.

This sequence joins TRBV6-5 and TRBJ2-2; the D call from TCRdb, TRBD1, cannot be confirmed without DNA. Germline lookup yields CDR1 MNHEY and CDR2 SVGAGI. The CDR3 is made up of 15 amino acids. The CDR3 loop reads CASSYSETVSGELFF.

The rearrangement uses TRBV20-1 and TRBJ2-7; the D call from TCRdb, TRBD1, cannot be confirmed without DNA. This CDR3 spans 11 amino acids. Germline V gene sequence: CDR1 DFQATT, CDR2 SNEGSKA (reference sequence). The CDR3 is CSARGGYEQYF.

This rearrangement joins TRBV6-5 to TRBJ1-2; TCRdb returns TRBD1, unconfirmable since there is no DNA. CDR3 length: 14 amino acids. Germline V CDR1 and CDR2: MNHEY, SVGAGI. The CDR3 sequence is CASSIRTGSDGYTF.

The chain combines TRBV6-5 with TRBJ2-1; TCRdb names TRBD2, which stays unverified in the absence of DNA. CDR3 length: 14 residues. CDR1 and CDR2 from the germline V gene are MNHEY and SVGAGI. The CDR3 spells CASGRRESYNEQFF.